The 9 T cell receptor beta chains below were found in one sample sequenced in a study of control samples from healthy donors and cancer patients. Some clones are missing from TCRdb's copy, which holds only in-frame ones; the method was immunoSEQ multiplex PCR. The top ten clones hold about 2.6% of a sample with about 120,000 clones, nearly 95% of them seen once. The sample comprised blood. The receptors were sampled from a young man in good health.

The rearrangement links TRBV21-1 to TRBJ1-1. TRBV21-1 is recorded as a pseudogene. The CDR3 has 14 residues. CDR3 amino acids: CASSGGGMNTEAFF. The CDR3 bases are TGTGCCAGCAGCGGTGGCGGAATGAACACTGAAGCTTTCTTT.

CDR3 loop: CASSLGPLRGGAQDTQYF. Here the CDR3 DNA reads TGCGCCAGCAGCTTGGGACCCCTGCGGGGGGGAGCACAAGATACGCAGTATTTT. The chain couples TRBV5-1 to TRBJ2-3; 9 bases map to TRBD2. The CDR3 sequence is 18 residues long. The J segment lost 5 bases and the V segment lost 0 bases, leaving 13 bases of the junction unmatched. CDR1 is SGHRS and CDR2 is YFSETQ in the germline V gene.

The V call is TRBV28, the J call TRBJ1-6; 7 positions match TRBD1. The CDR3 consists of 14 residues. The J segment lost 10 bases and the V segment lost 6 bases, leaving 9 bases of the junction unmatched. Germline values: CDR1 MDHEN, CDR2 SYDVKM. The CDR3 spells CASRTTGLYSPLHF. The CDR3 DNA follows: TGTGCCAGCAGAACGACAGGGCTGTACTCACCCCTCCACTTT.

The V gene is TRBV5-4, the J gene TRBJ2-6, with TRBD1 as a possible D gene (6 bases). Trimming cost V 3 bases and J 1 base, with 14 bases left between them. Germline V gene sequence: CDR1 SGHNT, CDR2 YYREEE (reference sequence). CDR3 size: 17 residues. CDR3 sequence reads: CASSWGTKGSGANVLTF. CDR3 bases: TGTGCCAGCAGCTGGGGGACAAAAGGGTCTGGGGCCAACGTCCTGACTTTC.

V is TRBV6-1 and J is TRBJ1-1; D may be TRBD1 (6 bases). Trimming cost V 2 bases and J 8 bases, with 18 bases left between them. CDR3 length equals 15 residues. In germline, CDR1 is MNHNS, CDR2 SASEGT. The CDR3 here is CASSESLGRGREAFF. Here the CDR3 DNA reads TGTGCCAGCAGTGAAAGTTTGGGCAGGGGTAGAGAAGCTTTCTTT.

The chain uses TRBV7-6 and TRBJ1-3; 9 bases agree with TRBD1. Germline trimming cut 4 bases from V and 3 bases from J; bases unmatched to any gene: 4. The CDR3 sequence is 15 residues long. Germline CDR1 is SGHVS and CDR2 is FNYEAQ. The CDR3 spells CASSSGQGFGNTIYF. The CDR3 DNA is TGTGCCAGCAGCTCCGGACAGGGGTTTGGAAACACCATATATTTT.

The chain couples TRBV7-2 to TRBJ2-7; 9 bases align to TRBD1. Germline-derived CDR1 and CDR2 are SGHTA and FQGNSA. Trimming cost V 1 base and J 5 bases; bases outside gene matches: 6. The CDR3 is 15 residues long. The CDR3 sequence is CASSLGGDRVDEQYF. The CDR3 coding sequence is TGTGCCAGCAGCTTAGGGGGGGACAGGGTCGACGAGCAGTACTTC.

The V and J genes are TRBV27 and TRBJ1-2; 8 bases are a match to TRBD1. The CDR3 has 14 residues. Germline V gene lookup returns CDR1 MNHEY and CDR2 SMNVEV (reference sequence). The V gene end was trimmed by 6 bases and the J gene end by 4 bases; junction bases not matched to a gene: 7. CDR3 loop: CASSPPGGGYGYTF. The CDR3 DNA reads as TGTGCCAGCAGCCCTCCAGGGGGCGGCTATGGCTACACCTTC.

The chain joins TRBV5-5 to TRBJ1-1; the D is unclear. This CDR3 region has 15 residues. Germline loops: CDR1 SGHKS, CDR2 YYEKEE (reference sequence). V dropped 0 bases and J dropped 2 bases, with 11 bases sitting between them. CDR3 region: CASSLGGGLNTEAFF. DNA of the CDR3: TGTGCCAGCAGCTTGGGGGGTGGATTAAACACTGAAGCTTTCTTT.